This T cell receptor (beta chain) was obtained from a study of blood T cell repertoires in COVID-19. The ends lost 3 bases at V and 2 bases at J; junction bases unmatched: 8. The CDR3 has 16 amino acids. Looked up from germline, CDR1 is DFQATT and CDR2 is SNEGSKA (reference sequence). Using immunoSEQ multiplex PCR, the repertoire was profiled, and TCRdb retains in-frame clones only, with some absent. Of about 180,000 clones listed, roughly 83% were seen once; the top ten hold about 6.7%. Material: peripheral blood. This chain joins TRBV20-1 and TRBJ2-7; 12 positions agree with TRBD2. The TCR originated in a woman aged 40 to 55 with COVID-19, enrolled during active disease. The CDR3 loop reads CSASPTSGGPTYEQYF. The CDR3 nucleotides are TGCAGTGCTAGTCCTACTAGCGGGGGGCCGACCTACGAGCAGTACTTC.